The text below deals with one T cell receptor beta chain. The sample comes from a study of OX40 agonist ivuxolimab in advanced cancers. Profiling relied on immunoSEQ multiplex PCR, and the TCRdb table lists in-frame clones only, not all of them. The sample lists about 64,000 clones; roughly 84% were seen once. Germline CDR1 and CDR2: KGHSH and LQKENI. CDR3 length: 14 residues. Trimming removed 0 bases from V and 1 base from J, with 6 bases in between. The sequencing here drew on CD4+ or CD8+ T cells sorted from blood, taken in a trial of the OX40 agonist ivuxolimab. The chain combines TRBV18 with TRBJ1-1; unclear D gene. This receptor was taken from an adult with an advanced solid tumor such as melanoma, head and neck, liver or kidney cancer. CDR3 amino acids: CASSPPGRNTEAFF. The CDR3 DNA follows: TGTGCCAGCTCACCACCAGGGAGGAACACTGAAGCTTTCTTT. The full variable domain, completed using reference TRBV18 and TRBJ1-1, is NAGVMQNPRHLVRRRGQEARLRCSPMKGHSHVYWYRQLPEEGLKFMVYLQKENIIDESGMPKERFSAEFPKEGPSILRIQQVVRGDSAAYFCASSPPGRNTEAFFGQGTRLTVV.